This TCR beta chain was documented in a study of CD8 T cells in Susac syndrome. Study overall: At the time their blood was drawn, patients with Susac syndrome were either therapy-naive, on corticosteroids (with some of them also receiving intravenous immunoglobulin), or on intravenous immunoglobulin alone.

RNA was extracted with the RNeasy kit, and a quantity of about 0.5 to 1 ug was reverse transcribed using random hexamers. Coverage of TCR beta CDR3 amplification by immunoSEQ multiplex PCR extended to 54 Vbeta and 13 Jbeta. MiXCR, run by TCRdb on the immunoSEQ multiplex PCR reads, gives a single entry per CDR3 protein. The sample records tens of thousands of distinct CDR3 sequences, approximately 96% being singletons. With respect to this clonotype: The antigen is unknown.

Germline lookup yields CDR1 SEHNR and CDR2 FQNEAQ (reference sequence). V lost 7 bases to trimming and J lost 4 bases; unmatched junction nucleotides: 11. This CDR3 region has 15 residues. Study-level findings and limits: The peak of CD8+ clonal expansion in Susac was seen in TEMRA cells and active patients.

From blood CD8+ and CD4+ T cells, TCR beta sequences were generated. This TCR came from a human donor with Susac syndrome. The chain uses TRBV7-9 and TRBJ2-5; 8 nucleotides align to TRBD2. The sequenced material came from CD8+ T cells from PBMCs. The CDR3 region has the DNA TGTGCCAGCATCCTCGGGGGGGCTCCCGCAGAGACCCAGTACTTC. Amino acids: CASILGGAPAETQYF.